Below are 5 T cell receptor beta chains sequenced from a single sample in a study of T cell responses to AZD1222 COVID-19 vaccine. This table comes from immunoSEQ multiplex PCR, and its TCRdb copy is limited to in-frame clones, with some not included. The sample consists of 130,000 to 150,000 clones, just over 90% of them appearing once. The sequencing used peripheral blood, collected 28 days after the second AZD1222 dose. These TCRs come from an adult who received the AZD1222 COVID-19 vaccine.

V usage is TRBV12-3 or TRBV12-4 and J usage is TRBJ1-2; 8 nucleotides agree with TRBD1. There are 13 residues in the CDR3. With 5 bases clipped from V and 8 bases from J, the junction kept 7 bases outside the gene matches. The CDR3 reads CASSPTGVWGYTF. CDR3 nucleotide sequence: TGTGCCAGCAGTCCGACAGGGGTTTGGGGCTACACCTTC.

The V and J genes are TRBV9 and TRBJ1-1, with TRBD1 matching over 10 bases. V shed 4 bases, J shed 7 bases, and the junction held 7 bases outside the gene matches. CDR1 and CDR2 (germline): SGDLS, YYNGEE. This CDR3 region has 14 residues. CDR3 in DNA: TGTGCCAGCAGCACCTCGACAGGGGGCGGTGAAGCTTTCTTT. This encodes CASSTSTGGGEAFF.

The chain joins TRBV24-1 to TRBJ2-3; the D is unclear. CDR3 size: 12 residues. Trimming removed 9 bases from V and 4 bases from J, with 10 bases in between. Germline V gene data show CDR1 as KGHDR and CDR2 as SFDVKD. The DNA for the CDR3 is TGTGCCACCGGCGGCGACTCAGATACGCAGTATTTT. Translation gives CATGGDSDTQYF.

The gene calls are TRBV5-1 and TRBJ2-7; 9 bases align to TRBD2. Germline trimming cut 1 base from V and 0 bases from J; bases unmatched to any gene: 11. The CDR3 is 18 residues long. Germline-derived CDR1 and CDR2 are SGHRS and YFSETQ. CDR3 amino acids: CASSLWVSSGEVSYEQYF. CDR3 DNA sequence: TGCGCCAGCAGCTTGTGGGTCTCTAGCGGGGAGGTCTCCTACGAGCAGTACTTC. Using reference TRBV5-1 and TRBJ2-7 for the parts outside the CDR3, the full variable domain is KAGVTQTPRYLIKTRGQQVTLSCSPISGHRSVSWYQQTPGQGLQFLFEYFSETQRNKGNFPGRFSGRQFSNSRSEMNVSTLELGDSALYLCASSLWVSSGEVSYEQYFGPGTRLTVT.

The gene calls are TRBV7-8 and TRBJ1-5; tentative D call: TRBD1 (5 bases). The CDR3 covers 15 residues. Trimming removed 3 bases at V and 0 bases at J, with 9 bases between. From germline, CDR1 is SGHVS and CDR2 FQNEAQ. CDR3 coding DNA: TGTGCCAGCAGCTTGGGGGGTTTTAGCAATCAGCCCCAGCATTTT. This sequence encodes CASSLGGFSNQPQHF.